The 16 T cell receptor beta chains listed next were all sequenced from one sample in a study of T-cell reconstitution after alpha-beta-depleted transplantation in children. For TCRbeta, the library was prepared with unique molecular identifiers. TCRdb independently ran MiXCR on the PCR reads; one entry per CDR3 protein. This table holds hundreds of thousands of distinct CDR3 sequences, around 12% found once. The material sequenced was PBMCs from the stem cell graft donor, taken from the stem cell graft. These receptors were obtained from a human donor who donated a stem cell graft to a child with acute lymphoblastic leukemia.

This clonotype was observed many times. This chain joins TRBV20-1 and TRBJ1-1; 7 nucleotides agree with TRBD1. The CDR3 contains 15 residues. The germline V gene has CDR1 DFQATT and CDR2 SNEGSKA (reference sequence). The J segment lost 0 bases and the V segment lost 2 bases, leaving 6 bases of the junction unmatched. CDR3 nucleotides: TGCAGTGCTAGAAATGACAGGGCTATGAACACTGAAGCTTTCTTT. Translation gives CSARNDRAMNTEAFF.

In its sample, this clonotype was seen many times. The chain combines TRBV12-3 or TRBV12-4 with TRBJ2-2; D unclear. V shed 4 bases and J shed 3 bases, with 15 bases lying between them. This CDR3 contains 16 residues. The CDR3 loop is CASSSDRLVDTGELFF. The CDR3 DNA follows: TGTGCCAGCAGTTCCGACCGGTTGGTGGACACCGGGGAGCTGTTTTTT.

The table lists this clonotype with many counts. This chain uses TRBV29-1 with TRBJ2-1; D not resolved. Germline assignment: CDR1 SQVTM and CDR2 ANQGSEA. With 7 bases removed from V and 9 bases from J, the gap between germline ends came to 10 bases. The CDR3 runs 10 residues. CDR3 in amino acids: CSARRSEQFF. CDR3 DNA: TGCAGCGCTCGACGGAGTGAGCAGTTCTTC.

CDR3 sequence: CASSPSGATDTQYF. The CDR3 coding sequence is TGTGCCAGCAGCCCTAGCGGGGCCACAGATACGCAGTATTTT. This chain joins TRBV4-2 and TRBJ2-3; TRBD2 aligns across 9 bases. This CDR3 has 14 residues. Germline assignment: CDR1 LGHNA and CDR2 YNFKEQ. V dropped 4 bases and J dropped 2; count of bases not matched to a gene: 1.

This clonotype has ten or more counts. This chain links TRBV24-1 with TRBJ2-2, with no clear D. CDR3 length: 13 residues. In germline, CDR1 is KGHDR, CDR2 SFDVKD. V lost 4 bases to trimming and J lost 4 bases, with 6 bases between them. The CDR3 loop reads CATSDQPTGELFF. CDR3 DNA: TGTGCCACCAGTGACCAGCCCACCGGGGAGCTGTTTTTT.

This sequence joins TRBV11-2 and TRBJ2-5; TRBD2 aligns across 16 bases. From germline, CDR1 is SGHAT and CDR2 FQNNGV. V was clipped by 5 bases and J by 4 bases; unmatched bases: 13. The CDR3 runs 19 residues. CDR3 in DNA: TGTGCCAGCAGCCCACTACCGGGACTAGCGGGAGGGCCTAGAGAGACCCAGTACTTC. As protein: CASSPLPGLAGGPRETQYF.

V and J are TRBV7-8 and TRBJ1-5; D might be TRBD1 (5 bases). Trimming removed 4 bases from V and 7 bases from J, with 17 bases in between. Germline V gene data show CDR1 as SGHVS and CDR2 as FQNEAQ. The CDR3 loop spans 15 amino acids. The CDR3 sequence is CASSSSLRVGQPQHF. For the CDR3, the DNA is TGTGCCAGCAGCTCCTCCCTCAGGGTGGGGCAGCCCCAGCATTTT.

This clonotype was observed many times. The chain employs TRBV12-3 or TRBV12-4 and TRBJ2-7; D call uncertain. V was pared by 6 bases and J by 3 bases, with 12 bases between. The CDR3 is 13 amino acids. The CDR3 DNA is TGTGCCAGCAGCCAAGGCCAGGTCTACGAGCAGTACTTC. Protein product: CASSQGQVYEQYF.

At least ten counts were recorded for this clonotype. J is TRBJ1-1 and V is TRBV5-1; 10 nucleotides agree with TRBD1. Germline lookup yields CDR1 SGHRS and CDR2 YFSETQ. V lost 4 bases and J lost 1; bases outside the gene matches: 4. There are 15 residues in the CDR3. DNA for the CDR3: TGCGCCAGCAGCGTAGACAGGGGGCGGAACACTGAAGCTTTCTTT. Amino acids: CASSVDRGRNTEAFF.

The J gene is TRBJ2-1, the V gene TRBV20-1; D possibly matches TRBD1 or TRBD2 (6 bases each). This CDR3 comprises 17 residues. From germline, CDR1 is DFQATT and CDR2 SNEGSKA (reference sequence). Trimming removed 4 bases from V and 1 base from J, with 20 bases in between. CDR3 DNA sequence: TGCAGTGCTATTGGGATTGGGGGGCGAGGATCCTACAATGAGCAGTTCTTC. This translates into CSAIGIGGRGSYNEQFF.

This clonotype was counted ten times or more. CDR3 residues: CASSPEGAWRETQYF. Written as DNA, the CDR3 is TGTGCCAGCAGCCCAGAGGGGGCCTGGAGGGAGACCCAGTACTTC. The chain recombines TRBV9 with TRBJ2-5, with 7 bases that match TRBD1. The CDR3 runs 15 residues. CDR1 and CDR2 (germline): SGDLS, YYNGEE. The V gene end was trimmed by 4 bases and the J gene end by 5 bases; junction bases not matched to a gene: 11.

This clonotype showed up many times. The rearrangement joins TRBV6-2 or TRBV6-3 to TRBJ1-2; D might be TRBD1 (6 bases). The CDR3 has 15 residues. CDR1 is MNHEY, CDR2 SVGEGT, per germline. The V and J ends lost 2 bases and 3 bases respectively, with 13 bases between them. CDR3 DNA sequence: TGTGCCAGCAGTTACGGGCGACAGGCCCACTATGGCTACACCTTC. Its protein product is CASSYGRQAHYGYTF.

This clonotype was recorded many times. The chain has TRBV11-3 and TRBJ2-2; D gene uncertain. There are 13 residues in the CDR3. Germline V gene sequence: CDR1 SGHNT, CDR2 YENEEA. Trimming took 1 base from V and 6 from J, leaving 6 bases between them. CDR3 DNA: TGTGCCAGCAGCTTAGGGGCGGCCGGGGAGCTGTTTTTT. It specifies CASSLGAAGELFF.

In its sample, this clonotype was seen many times. This rearrangement joins TRBV9 to TRBJ2-1; the D gene is possibly TRBD1 (6 bases). This CDR3 has 14 residues. Between the trimmed V and J ends, which lost 5 bases and 3 bases, there was a span of 12 bases. Germline CDR1 and CDR2: SGDLS and YYNGEE. This CDR3 is CASSGGAGYNEQFF. The CDR3 nucleotides read TGTGCCAGCAGTGGGGGCGCTGGCTACAATGAGCAGTTCTTC.

This clonotype was counted ten times or more. This sequence joins TRBV9 and TRBJ2-7, with D tentatively TRBD1 (6 bases). This CDR3 has 17 amino acids. V lost 0 bases, J lost 0 bases, and 16 bases lay in between. The germline V gene has CDR1 SGDLS and CDR2 YYNGEE. CDR3 amino acids: CASSVAPDRLNSYEQYF. In nucleotides, the CDR3 is TGTGCCAGCAGCGTAGCTCCGGACAGATTGAACTCCTACGAGCAGTACTTC.

There are many counts of this clonotype. The J gene is TRBJ2-3, the V gene TRBV5-1, with D hard to call. The CDR3 is 15 residues long. CDR1 is SGHRS, CDR2 YFSETQ, per germline. The V gene lost 2 bases and the J gene lost 3 bases, with 13 bases spanning the gap. CDR3 bases: TGCGCCAGCAGCTTTGGCAACCGGCGGACAGATACGCAGTATTTT. Amino acids: CASSFGNRRTDTQYF. The whole variable domain, remainder taken from reference TRBV5-1 and TRBJ2-3, is KAGVTQTPRYLIKTRGQQVTLSCSPISGHRSVSWYQQTPGQGLQFLFEYFSETQRNKGNFPGRFSGRQFSNSRSEMNVSTLELGDSALYLCASSFGNRRTDTQYFGPGTRLTVL.